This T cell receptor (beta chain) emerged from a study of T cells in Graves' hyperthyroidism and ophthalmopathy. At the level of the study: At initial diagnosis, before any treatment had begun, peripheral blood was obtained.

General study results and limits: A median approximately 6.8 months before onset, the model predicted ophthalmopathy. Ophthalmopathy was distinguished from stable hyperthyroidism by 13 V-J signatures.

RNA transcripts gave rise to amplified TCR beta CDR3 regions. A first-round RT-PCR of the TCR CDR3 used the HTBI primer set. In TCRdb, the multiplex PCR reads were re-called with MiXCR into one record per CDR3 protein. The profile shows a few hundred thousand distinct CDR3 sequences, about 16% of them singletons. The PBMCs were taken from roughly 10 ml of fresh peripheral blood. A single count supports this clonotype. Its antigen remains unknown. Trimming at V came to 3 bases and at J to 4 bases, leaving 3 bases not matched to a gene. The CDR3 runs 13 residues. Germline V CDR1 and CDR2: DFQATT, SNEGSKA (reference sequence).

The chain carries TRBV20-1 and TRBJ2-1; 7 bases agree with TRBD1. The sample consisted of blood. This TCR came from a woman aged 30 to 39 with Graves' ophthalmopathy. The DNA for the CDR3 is TGCAGTGCTAGTGGGACAGCGTACAATGAGCAGTTCTTC. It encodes CSASGTAYNEQFF.